This T cell receptor beta chain was retrieved from a study of OX40 agonist ivuxolimab in advanced cancers. Study details: Given to patients was ivuxolimab, an agonistic anti-OX40 (CD134) antibody. Patients with prior anti-PD-1, anti-PD-L1 or anti-CTLA-4 therapy were eligible; 35% to 50% had some. The study gave patients intravenous ivuxolimab at 0.01 to 10 mg/kg every 2 weeks. Study results and limitations: The specificity for antigen of the expanded peripheral T cells was not determined.

Sequenced by immunoSEQ multiplex PCR; TCRdb stores in-frame clones only, minus some. Here the sample spans 40,000 to 55,000 clones, roughly 80% being singletons. Remarks on this clone: Antigen specificity is unknown.

V lost 4 bases and J 5 bases, leaving 11 bases between the germline ends. This CDR3 comprises 13 residues. Germline V gene lookup returns CDR1 MGHRA and CDR2 YSYEKL. This chain connects TRBV4-1 to TRBJ1-1, with no clear D. The specimen comprised CD4+ or CD8+ T cells sorted from blood, sampled in a trial of the OX40 agonist ivuxolimab. The origin of this receptor is an adult with an advanced solid tumor such as melanoma, head and neck, liver or kidney cancer. CDR3 in amino acids: CASSPRMGTEAFF. The CDR3 DNA is TGCGCCAGCAGCCCTCGAATGGGGACTGAAGCTTTCTTT.